This TCR beta chain originates from a study of PD-1 blockade in mismatch repair-deficient tumors. V lost 4 bases to trimming and J lost 2 bases; unmatched junction nucleotides: 3. CDR1 SGHTA and CDR2 FQGTGA come from the germline V gene. CDR3 length equals 15 residues. TCRdb keeps only in-frame clones here, not all; method: immunoSEQ multiplex PCR. The sample records about 34,000 clones, about 85% being singletons. Turning to this clone: Its antigen is not known.

Study-level findings and limits: Rapid post-treatment expansion, then contraction, generally preceding radiologic response, marked tumor-resident clones.

The TCR originated in an adult with mismatch repair-deficient cancer. V and J are TRBV7-3 and TRBJ2-1, with TRBD2 matching 9 bases. The specimen was PBMCs, collected 6 to 7 weeks after starting pembrolizumab. In DNA, the CDR3 is TGTGCCAGCAGCTCACTAGCGGGTGCCTACAATGAGCAGTTCTTC. Protein: CASSSLAGAYNEQFF.